This section outlines one T cell receptor (beta chain) sequence together with its context. Its antigen is not known. The table came from immunoSEQ multiplex PCR; TCRdb's copy has only in-frame clones and leaves some out. The sample yields tens of thousands of clones, more than 60% seen once. This record comes from a study of cytotoxic CD8 clonotypes in ibrutinib-treated CLL. Study overall: Among the patients, over 9 presented as relapsed/refractory and about 16 as treatment-naive; roughly 17 showed unmutated IGHV. Response material was collected after a median around 12 months of treatment, range 6 to 36.

Trimming removed 0 bases from V and 2 bases from J, with 14 bases in between. This CDR3 contains 16 residues. CDR1 SGDLS and CDR2 YYNGEE come from the germline V gene. Genomic DNA in an amount of approximately 2 micrograms was extracted from cryopreserved PBMCs and used for the preparation of TCR beta libraries. Study-wide findings and caveats: Treatment saw public clonotypes, which were uncommon, either contract or stay stable.

V usage is TRBV9 and J usage is TRBJ2-5; no firm D call. The receptor was isolated from a human donor with chronic lymphocytic leukemia. Here the sequenced sample was PBMCs, taken after 12 months of ibrutinib treatment. CDR3 residues: CASSVDSPNQQETQYF. In DNA form, the CDR3 reads TGTGCCAGCAGCGTAGATTCACCTAACCAGCAAGAGACCCAGTACTTC.